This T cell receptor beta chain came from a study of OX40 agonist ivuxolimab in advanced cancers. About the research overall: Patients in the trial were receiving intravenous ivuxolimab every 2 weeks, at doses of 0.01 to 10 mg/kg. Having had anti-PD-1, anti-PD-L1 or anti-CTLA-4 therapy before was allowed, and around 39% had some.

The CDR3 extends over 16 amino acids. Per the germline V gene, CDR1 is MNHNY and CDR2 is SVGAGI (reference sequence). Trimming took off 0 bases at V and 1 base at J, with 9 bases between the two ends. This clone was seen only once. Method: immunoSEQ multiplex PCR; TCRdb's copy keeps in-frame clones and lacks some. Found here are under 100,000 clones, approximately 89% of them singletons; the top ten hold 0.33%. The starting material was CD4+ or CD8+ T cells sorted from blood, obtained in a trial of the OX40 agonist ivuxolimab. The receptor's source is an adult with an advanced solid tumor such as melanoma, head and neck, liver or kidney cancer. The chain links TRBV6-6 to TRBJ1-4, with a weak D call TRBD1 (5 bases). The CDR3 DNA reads TGTGCCAGCAGTTACTCGGGGGTCAGAACTAATGAAAAACTGTTTTTT. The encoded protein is CASSYSGVRTNEKLFF.